This T cell receptor (beta chain) was recovered during a study of blood T cell repertoires in COVID-19 (dated by TCRdb to about 2020). For context, the study as a whole: Collaborator samples came from the United States, Italy and Spain and covered acute and convalescent phases of COVID-19. The prospective study material was composed of cDNA or gDNA derived from T cells, B-cell-depleted T cells, or PBMCs. Subjects who had been exposed to COVID-19, were actively infected with it, or had recovered from it provided the deeply sampled blood TCRbeta repertoires that made up the dataset. The repertoires were made available in a free public database intended to serve as a resource for research on the immune response to SARS-CoV-2. Samples came from the ongoing ImmuneRACE study (first 160 participants) plus 1,254 subjects from 6 global collaborators. A de-identified subject ID, COVID-19 status, age in years and sex were almost always included in the sample metadata. Where available, HLA class I and class II types were obtained from metadata supplied by the sample provider rather than from assay-based typing.

General findings and caveats noted by the study authors: The amount of clinical and demographic metadata varied by source and participant and was provided uncurated.

From a lookup of the germline V gene, CDR1 and CDR2 are SQVTM and ANQGSEA. From the cysteine up to the phenylalanine, the CDR3 has a length of 13 residues. Kept here is only the CDR3 DNA, which spans 39 bases and is read in frame from base 1. Compared with germline, V lacks 1 base and J lacks 5 bases; bases without a gene match: 2. Enrolling through a virtual design, the prospective study's participants ranged in age from roughly 18 to 90 years and lived across more than 20 United States geographic areas. Cohort assignment in the prospective study relied on participant-reported clinical history from a screening survey and a study questionnaire. Mobile phlebotomists in the prospective study collected whole blood, serum and a nasopharyngeal or oropharyngeal swab from every participant. Additional blood draws and questionnaires over an approximately two-month period could optionally be provided by prospective study participants. Prospective study blood samples were shipped either frozen or at room temperature before DNA extraction.

The immunoSEQ Assay, a bias-controlled multiplex PCR, was used to amplify TCRbeta CDR3 regions from genomic DNA. The original pipeline was this. Nucleated cell counts per sample were estimated from amplification of reference gene primers within the assay. To quantify the absolute abundance of each unique TCRbeta CDR3 rearrangement, sequence reads were collapsed and filtered. For each sample, productive Simpson clonality was calculated by taking the square root of Simpson's diversity index across productive rearrangements. The clones in this table, taken by TCRdb from immuneACCESS, are in-frame only. Not every clone is retained; where verified, under half of the shortfall comes from an unresolved V gene, and the cause of the rest is unknown. Clone size and the V and J calls come from that table; the DNA yielded D and trimming. This sample is represented by about 200,000 clones; approximately 86% of them were singletons. The ten largest clones represent 3% to 4% of the sample.

Notes on this clone: The antigen this receptor binds is unknown. No quality values exist for individual bases; no much larger clone is one base distant.

The specimen was PBMCs or T cells enriched from blood (not recorded which). The source is a middle-aged woman with acute COVID-19. The chain is assembled from TRBV29-1 and TRBJ2-7; a stretch of 10 junction bases matches TRBD1. The DNA sequence reads TGCAGCGTTGAAGGACAGGGGGCCCACGAGCAGTACTTC. This yields the protein CSVEGQGAHEQYF.